What follows are 24 T cell receptor beta chains derived from one specimen sequenced in a study of cytomegalovirus exposure and HLA in healthy donors. Primers included in the PCR were 60 Vbeta and 13 Jbeta primers. The assay was immunoSEQ multiplex PCR, and TCRdb's table has in-frame clones only and misses some. In all, the sample yields around 130,000 clones. The sample taken for sequencing was PBMCs. These TCRs come from a woman in her fifties or sixties in good health and CMV-seronegative.

This rearrangement joins TRBV27 to TRBJ2-3; tentatively, D is TRBD2 (7 bases). This CDR3 comprises 15 residues. Trimming removed 3 bases at V and 4 bases at J, with 14 bases between. Per germline, CDR1 MNHEY and CDR2 SMNVEV (reference sequence). The CDR3 region has the DNA TGTGCCAGCAGTTTTCTTGCGGGGGCCGCAGATACGCAGTATTTT. Translated: CASSFLAGAADTQYF.

V and J are TRBV14 and TRBJ1-1; D is possibly TRBD1 (5 bases). The V and J ends lost 8 bases and 6 bases respectively, with 22 bases between them. The CDR3 sequence is 15 residues long. Germline V CDR1 and CDR2: SGHDN, FVKESK. DNA of the CDR3: TGTGCCAGCTCGAACCCGGGGGGTGGGGCAGCTGAAGCTTTCTTT. Encoded protein: CASSNPGGGAAEAFF.

The chain employs TRBV7-8 and TRBJ2-7; 10 nucleotides align to TRBD2. Looked up from germline, CDR1 is SGHVS and CDR2 is FQNEAQ. This CDR3 is built from 15 residues. V lost 3 bases to trimming and J lost 4 bases; unmatched junction nucleotides: 6. The CDR3 is CASSFSLAGGYEQYF. As DNA, the CDR3 is TGTGCCAGCAGCTTTTCGTTAGCGGGGGGTTACGAGCAGTACTTC.

The chain joins TRBV28 to TRBJ2-7, with D possibly TRBD2 on 6 matching bases. The CDR3 covers 14 residues. The V gene lost 8 bases and the J gene lost 4 bases, with 18 bases spanning the gap. Germline-derived CDR1 and CDR2 are MDHEN and SYDVKM. CDR3 DNA: TGTGCCAGCCTTGGGGGAGGAGGCGGGTACGAGCAGTACTTC. Encoded protein: CASLGGGGGYEQYF.

The rearrangement uses TRBV21-1 and TRBJ1-1; TRBD1 is the table's D call and was not checked against the DNA. TRBV21-1 corresponds to a pseudogene. The CDR3 is 14 amino acids. CDR3 loop: CASSTGQIPKKAFF. In DNA, the CDR3 is TGTGCCAGCAGCACTGGACAGATACCGAAAAAAGCTTTCTTT.

The genes are TRBV29-1 and TRBJ2-7; tentative D call: TRBD1 (6 bases). The CDR3 has 13 amino acids. Germline V lookup: CDR1 SQVTM, CDR2 ANQGSEA. Trimming removed 0 bases at V and 7 bases at J, with 13 bases between. CDR3 nucleotide sequence: TGCAGCGTTGAAGATCCTGGTAGGGGGGAGCAGTACTTC. It is translated as CSVEDPGRGEQYF.

The CDR3 sequence is CASSLATLGAGGYGYTF. CDR3 bases: TGCGCCAGCAGCTTGGCAACCTTGGGGGCAGGCGGCTATGGCTACACCTTC. The chain is built from TRBV5-1 and TRBJ1-2; D perhaps matches TRBD1 (6 bases). V was trimmed by 0 bases and J by 4 bases, leaving 19 bases between them. Germline V gene lookup returns CDR1 SGHRS and CDR2 YFSETQ. The CDR3 contains 17 residues. Using reference TRBV5-1 and TRBJ1-2 for the parts outside the CDR3, the full variable domain is KAGVTQTPRYLIKTRGQQVTLSCSPISGHRSVSWYQQTPGQGLQFLFEYFSETQRNKGNFPGRFSGRQFSNSRSEMNVSTLELGDSALYLCASSLATLGAGGYGYTFGSGTRLTVV.

The J gene is TRBJ1-6, the V gene TRBV6-6; D call uncertain. The CDR3 extends over 15 amino acids. Germline lookup yields CDR1 MNHNY and CDR2 SVGAGI (reference sequence). The V and J ends lost 0 bases and 4 bases respectively, with 7 bases between them. The CDR3 nucleotides read TGTGCCAGCAGTTACTCGACACCTTATAATTCACCCCTCCACTTT. Translation: CASSYSTPYNSPLHF.

The chain carries TRBV4-2 and TRBJ2-2, with 9 positions matching TRBD1. The junction had 6 bases not matched to a gene; V was cut back by 0 bases and J by 7 bases. The CDR3 runs 16 residues. Germline CDR1 and CDR2: LGHNA and YNFKEQ. In DNA, the CDR3 is TGTGCCAGCAGCCAAGATCTTGGGACAGGGATCGGGGAGCTGTTTTTT. Translated, it gives CASSQDLGTGIGELFF.

The chain has TRBV2 and TRBJ2-1; D may be TRBD2 (5 bases). V lost 7 bases, J lost 7 bases, and 11 bases lay in between. CDR3 size: 12 residues. Looked up from germline, CDR1 is SNHLY and CDR2 is FYNNEI. The CDR3 loop reads CASKLEINEQFF. The CDR3, as DNA: TGTGCCAGCAAACTAGAAATTAATGAGCAGTTCTTC.

The V call is TRBV10-3, the J call TRBJ1-2; a weak D match, TRBD1 (5 bases). Looked up from germline, CDR1 is ENHRY and CDR2 is SYGVKD. The CDR3 has 15 residues. The V gene lost 3 bases and the J gene lost 4 bases, with 15 bases spanning the gap. The CDR3 DNA reads as TGTGCCATCAGTGACCCCGGAGGGGCCAGCTATGGCTACACCTTC. As protein: CAISDPGGASYGYTF.

The chain links TRBV6-6 to TRBJ2-7; TRBD1 is a possible D gene (8 bases). The CDR3 has 13 amino acids. Germline CDR1 and CDR2: MNHNY and SVGAGI (reference sequence). The V and J ends lost 6 bases and 6 bases respectively, with 15 bases between them. This chain's CDR3 is CASRKDREGEQYF. The DNA of the CDR3 is TGTGCCAGCAGAAAGGACAGGGAGGGCGAGCAGTACTTC.

V gene TRBV7-8 combines with J gene TRBJ1-2, with 7 bases aligning to TRBD1. V was pared by 10 bases and J by 5 bases, with 19 bases of the junction left unmatched. This CDR3 region has 16 residues. Germline V CDR1 and CDR2: SGHVS, FQNEAQ. In DNA, the CDR3 is TGTGCCATCCAACAGATACCGACAGGGCTCGGTTATGGCTACACCTTC. It codes for CAIQQIPTGLGYGYTF.

This chain links TRBV9 with TRBJ1-3, with no clear D. Germline values: CDR1 SGDLS, CDR2 YYNGEE. The length of the CDR3 is 15 residues. The V and J ends lost 0 bases and 0 bases respectively, with 7 bases between them. The CDR3 coding sequence is TGTGCCAGCAGCGTAGGAGGGTACTCTGGAAACACCATATATTTT. Its translation: CASSVGGYSGNTIYF.

The chain carries TRBV4-1 and TRBJ2-7; 11 bases match TRBD1. Germline CDR1 reads MGHRA; CDR2 reads YSYEKL. CDR3 length equals 15 residues. After removal of 2 bases from V and 3 bases from J, the junction contained 3 bases not matched to a gene. This CDR3 reads CASSQRTGGNYEQYF. CDR3 nucleotides: TGCGCCAGCAGCCAACGGACAGGGGGCAACTACGAGCAGTACTTC.

The chain employs TRBV28 and TRBJ1-2; 10 nucleotides match TRBD1. In germline, CDR1 is MDHEN, CDR2 SYDVKM. The CDR3 has 15 residues. The J segment lost 2 bases and the V segment lost 4 bases, leaving 4 bases of the junction unmatched. This chain's CDR3 is CASSSTGGPNYGYTF. Here the CDR3 DNA reads TGTGCCAGCAGTTCGACAGGGGGCCCCAACTATGGCTACACCTTC.

The chain couples TRBV2 to TRBJ2-5; D not resolved. Germline V gene lookup returns CDR1 SNHLY and CDR2 FYNNEI. The CDR3 sequence is 11 residues long. Deletions cut 5 bases from V and 1 base from J, with 2 bases between. The CDR3 coding sequence is TGTGCCAGCAGTCTCCAAGAGACCCAGTACTTC. Protein sequence: CASSLQETQYF.

The chain combines TRBV25-1 with TRBJ2-7; TRBD1 aligns across 8 bases. The CDR3 has 14 residues. Germline trimming cut 9 bases from V and 2 bases from J; bases unmatched to any gene: 9. The germline V gene has CDR1 MGHDK and CDR2 SYGVNS. CDR3 DNA sequence: TGTGCCAGTCAGGACAGGGTCCCGCCCTACGAGCAGTACTTC. It translates to CASQDRVPPYEQYF.

V and J are TRBV2 and TRBJ2-2; 9 bases align to TRBD2. The germline gives CDR1 SNHLY, CDR2 FYNNEI. Trimming at V came to 4 bases and at J to 4 bases, leaving 4 bases not matched to a gene. The CDR3 is made up of 15 amino acids. The CDR3 DNA sequence: TGTGCCAGCAGTGTTGATAGCGGGAGCACCGGGGAGCTGTTTTTT. Its protein is CASSVDSGSTGELFF.

The chain combines TRBV5-1 with TRBJ2-1; 11 bases align to TRBD1. The CDR3 extends over 16 amino acids. The germline V gene encodes CDR1 SGHRS and CDR2 YFSETQ. The V and J ends lost 3 bases and 4 bases, in that order; junction bases with no gene match: 6. Written as DNA, the CDR3 is TGCGCCAGCAGCTATGGACAGGGGGCGGGTTACAATGAGCAGTTCTTC. Protein sequence: CASSYGQGAGYNEQFF.

The rearrangement joins TRBV5-1 to TRBJ2-7; D is undetermined. Trimming stripped 0 bases from V and 1 base from J, with 5 bases between. CDR1 SGHRS and CDR2 YFSETQ come from the germline V gene. The CDR3 sequence is 13 residues long. The CDR3 DNA is TGCGCCAGCAGCTTGGCACTTTCCTACGAGCAGTACTTC. This gives the protein CASSLALSYEQYF.

This chain uses TRBV5-1 with TRBJ1-6, with TRBD1 as a possible D gene (5 bases). V was trimmed by 0 bases and J by 5 bases, leaving 12 bases between them. Germline loops: CDR1 SGHRS, CDR2 YFSETQ. The CDR3 extends over 16 amino acids. The CDR3 spells CASSLVSNRNNSPLHF. The CDR3 bases are TGCGCCAGCAGCTTGGTTTCCAACAGGAATAATTCACCCCTCCACTTT. Full variable domain (rest looked up from reference TRBV5-1 and TRBJ1-6): KAGVTQTPRYLIKTRGQQVTLSCSPISGHRSVSWYQQTPGQGLQFLFEYFSETQRNKGNFPGRFSGRQFSNSRSEMNVSTLELGDSALYLCASSLVSNRNNSPLHFGNGTRLTVT.

This chain joins TRBV6-1 and TRBJ2-7; D gene unclear. Germline lookup yields CDR1 MNHNS and CDR2 SASEGT. This CDR3 is built from 13 residues. Trimming took off 8 bases at V and 3 bases at J, with 14 bases between the two ends. The DNA for the CDR3 is TGTGCCAGCGGGCGTACCGCTTTCTACGAGCAGTACTTC. It is translated as CASGRTAFYEQYF.

The V and J genes are TRBV18 and TRBJ2-6; D might be TRBD1 (6 bases). V lost 3 bases to trimming and J lost 1 base, with 16 bases between them. This CDR3 region has 18 residues. Germline CDR1 and CDR2: KGHSH and LQKENI. In nucleotides, the CDR3 is TGTGCCAGCTCACCCGACAGGTTTTTCCCATCTGGGGCCAACGTCCTGACTTTC. Translation: CASSPDRFFPSGANVLTF. The full variable domain, with the rest looked up from reference TRBV18 and TRBJ2-6, is NAGVMQNPRHLVRRRGQEARLRCSPMKGHSHVYWYRQLPEEGLKFMVYLQKENIIDESGMPKERFSAEFPKEGPSILRIQQVVRGDSAAYFCASSPDRFFPSGANVLTFGAGSRLTVL.